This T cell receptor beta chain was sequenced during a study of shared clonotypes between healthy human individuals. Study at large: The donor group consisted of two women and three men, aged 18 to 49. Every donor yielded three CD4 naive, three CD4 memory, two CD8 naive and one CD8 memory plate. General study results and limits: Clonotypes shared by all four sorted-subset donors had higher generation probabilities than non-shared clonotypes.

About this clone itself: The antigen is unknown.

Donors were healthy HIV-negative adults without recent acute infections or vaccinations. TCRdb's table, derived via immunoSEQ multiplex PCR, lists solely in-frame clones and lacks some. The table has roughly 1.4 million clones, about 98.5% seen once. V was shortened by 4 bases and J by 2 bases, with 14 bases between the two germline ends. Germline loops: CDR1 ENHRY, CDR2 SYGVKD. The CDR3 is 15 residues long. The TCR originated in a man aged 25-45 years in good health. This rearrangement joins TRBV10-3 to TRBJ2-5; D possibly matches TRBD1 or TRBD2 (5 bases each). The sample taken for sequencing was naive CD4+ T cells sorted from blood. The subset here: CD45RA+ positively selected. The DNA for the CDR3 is TGTGCCATCAGTGTAAGAGGGGCGAGGCAAGAGACCCAGTACTTC. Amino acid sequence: CAISVRGARQETQYF.